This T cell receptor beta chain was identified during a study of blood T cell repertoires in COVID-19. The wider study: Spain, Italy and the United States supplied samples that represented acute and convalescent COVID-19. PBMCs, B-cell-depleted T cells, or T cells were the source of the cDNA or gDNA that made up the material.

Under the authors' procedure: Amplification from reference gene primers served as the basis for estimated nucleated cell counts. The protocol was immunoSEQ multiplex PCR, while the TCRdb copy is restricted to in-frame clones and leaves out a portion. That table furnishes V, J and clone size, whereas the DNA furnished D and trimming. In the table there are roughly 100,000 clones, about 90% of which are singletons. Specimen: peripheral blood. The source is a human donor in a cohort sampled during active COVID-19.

The CDR3 protein is CASSVPGQGRKTYGYTF. CDR3 nucleotides: TGTGCCAGCAGTGTCCCGGGACAGGGTCGCAAGACCTATGGCTACACCTTC. V gene TRBV28 combines with J gene TRBJ1-2, with 9 bases that match TRBD1. Per germline, CDR1 MDHEN and CDR2 SYDVKM. V trimming: 5 bases; J trimming: 4 bases; junction bases outside the gene matches: 14. There are 17 residues in the CDR3.